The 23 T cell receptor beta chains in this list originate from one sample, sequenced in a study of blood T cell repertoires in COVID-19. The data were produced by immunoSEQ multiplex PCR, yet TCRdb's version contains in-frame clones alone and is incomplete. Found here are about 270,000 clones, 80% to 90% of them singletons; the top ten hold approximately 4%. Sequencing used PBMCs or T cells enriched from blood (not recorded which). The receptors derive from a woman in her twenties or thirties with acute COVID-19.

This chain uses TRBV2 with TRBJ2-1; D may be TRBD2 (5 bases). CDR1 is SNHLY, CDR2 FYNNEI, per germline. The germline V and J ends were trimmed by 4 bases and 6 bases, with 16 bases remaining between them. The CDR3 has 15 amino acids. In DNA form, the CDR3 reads TGTGCCAGCAGTGGGCGGGTGGCCGTGTCCAATGAGCAGTTCTTC. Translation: CASSGRVAVSNEQFF.

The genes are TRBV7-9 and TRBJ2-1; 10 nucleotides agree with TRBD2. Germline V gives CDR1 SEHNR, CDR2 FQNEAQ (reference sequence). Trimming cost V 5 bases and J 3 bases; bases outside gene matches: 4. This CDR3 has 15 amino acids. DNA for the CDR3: TGTGCCAGCAGCCTAACTAGCGGGATCTACAATGAGCAGTTCTTC. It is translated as CASSLTSGIYNEQFF.

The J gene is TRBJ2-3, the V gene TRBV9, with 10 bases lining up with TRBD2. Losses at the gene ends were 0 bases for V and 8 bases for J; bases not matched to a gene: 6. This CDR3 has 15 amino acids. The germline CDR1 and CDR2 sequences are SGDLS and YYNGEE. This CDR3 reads CASSVAGQREGTQYF. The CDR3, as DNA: TGTGCCAGCAGCGTAGCTGGGCAGCGGGAGGGTACGCAGTATTTT.

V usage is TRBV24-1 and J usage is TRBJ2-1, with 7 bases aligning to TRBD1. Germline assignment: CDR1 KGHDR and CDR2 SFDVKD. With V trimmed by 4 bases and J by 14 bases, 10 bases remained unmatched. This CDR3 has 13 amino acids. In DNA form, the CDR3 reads TGTGCCACCAGTGACACCCTGACAGGGAACAAGTTCTTC. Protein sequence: CATSDTLTGNKFF.

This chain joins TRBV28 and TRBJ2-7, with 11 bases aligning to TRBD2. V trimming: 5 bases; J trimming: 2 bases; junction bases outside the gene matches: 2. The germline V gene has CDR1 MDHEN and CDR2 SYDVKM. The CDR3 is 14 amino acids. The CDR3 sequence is CASSGTSGTYEQYF. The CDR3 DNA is TGTGCCAGCAGTGGGACTAGCGGTACCTACGAGCAGTACTTC.

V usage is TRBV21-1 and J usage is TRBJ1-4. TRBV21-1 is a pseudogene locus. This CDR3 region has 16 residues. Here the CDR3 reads CASSIRGGGWNEKLFF. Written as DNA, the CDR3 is TGTGCCAGCAGCATCCGGGGGGGCGGATGGAATGAAAAACTGTTTTTT.

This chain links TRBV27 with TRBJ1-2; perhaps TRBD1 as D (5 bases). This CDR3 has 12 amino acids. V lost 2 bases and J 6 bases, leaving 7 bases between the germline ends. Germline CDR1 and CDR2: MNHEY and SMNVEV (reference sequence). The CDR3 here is CASSLAGHGYTF. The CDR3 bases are TGTGCCAGCAGTTTAGCAGGGCATGGCTACACCTTC.

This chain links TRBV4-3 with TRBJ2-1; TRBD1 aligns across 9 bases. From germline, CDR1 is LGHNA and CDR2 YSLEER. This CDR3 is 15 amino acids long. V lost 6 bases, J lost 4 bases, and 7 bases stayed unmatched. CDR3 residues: CASSRPGQGYNEQFF. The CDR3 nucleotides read TGCGCCAGCAGTCGCCCGGGACAGGGATACAATGAGCAGTTCTTC.

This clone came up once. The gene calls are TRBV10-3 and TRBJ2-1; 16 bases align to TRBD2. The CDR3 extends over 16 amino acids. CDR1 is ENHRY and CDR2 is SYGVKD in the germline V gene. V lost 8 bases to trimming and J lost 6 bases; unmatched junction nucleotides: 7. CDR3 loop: CAIGGLAGGDVNEQFF. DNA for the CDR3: TGTGCCATCGGGGGACTAGCGGGAGGGGATGTCAATGAGCAGTTCTTC.

The CDR3 nucleotides are TGTGCCAGCAGCGTAGGACAGCTCACTAGCACAGATACGCAGTATTTT. It codes for CASSVGQLTSTDTQYF. The chain recombines TRBV9 with TRBJ2-3, with D possibly matching TRBD1 (5 bases). The CDR3 is 16 amino acids. Trimming took 0 bases from V and 0 from J, leaving 11 bases between them. Germline V gene data show CDR1 as SGDLS and CDR2 as YYNGEE. The full variable domain, with the rest looked up from reference TRBV9 and TRBJ2-3, is DSGVTQTPKHLITATGQRVTLRCSPRSGDLSVYWYQQSLDQGLQFLIQYYNGEERAKGNILERFSAQQFPDLHSELNLSSLELGDSALYFCASSVGQLTSTDTQYFGPGTRLTVL.

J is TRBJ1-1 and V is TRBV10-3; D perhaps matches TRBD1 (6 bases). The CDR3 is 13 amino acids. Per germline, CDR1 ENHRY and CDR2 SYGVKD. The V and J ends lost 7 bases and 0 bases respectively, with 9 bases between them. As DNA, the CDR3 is TGTGCCATCACGAGGGGGTTGAACACTGAAGCTTTCTTT. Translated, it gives CAITRGLNTEAFF.

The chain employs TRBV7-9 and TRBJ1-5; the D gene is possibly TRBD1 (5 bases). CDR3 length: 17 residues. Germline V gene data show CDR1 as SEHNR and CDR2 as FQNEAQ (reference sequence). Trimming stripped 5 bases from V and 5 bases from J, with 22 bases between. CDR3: CASSNSPGRGDDQPQHF. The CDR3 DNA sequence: TGTGCCAGCAGCAATAGTCCGGGGCGGGGCGACGATCAGCCCCAGCATTTT.

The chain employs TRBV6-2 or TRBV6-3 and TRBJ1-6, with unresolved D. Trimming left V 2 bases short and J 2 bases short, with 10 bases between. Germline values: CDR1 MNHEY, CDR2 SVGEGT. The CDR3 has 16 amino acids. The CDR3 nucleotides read TGTGCCAGCAGTTACGAGGCCTCCACCTATAATTCACCCCTCCACTTT. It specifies CASSYEASTYNSPLHF.

The CDR3 sequence is CASADSDSPLHF. The CDR3 nucleotides are TGTGCCAGCGCGGACTCGGATTCACCCCTCCACTTT. The chain has TRBV28 and TRBJ1-6; D uncertain. Germline assignment: CDR1 MDHEN and CDR2 SYDVKM. This CDR3 contains 12 residues. Trimming took 8 bases from V and 8 from J, leaving 10 bases between them.

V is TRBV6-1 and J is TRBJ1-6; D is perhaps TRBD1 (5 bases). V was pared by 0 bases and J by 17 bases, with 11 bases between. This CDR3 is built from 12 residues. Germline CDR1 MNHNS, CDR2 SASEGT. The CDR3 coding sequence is TGTGCCAGCAGTGAAGCCCTCGTACAGGTCCACTTT. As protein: CASSEALVQVHF.

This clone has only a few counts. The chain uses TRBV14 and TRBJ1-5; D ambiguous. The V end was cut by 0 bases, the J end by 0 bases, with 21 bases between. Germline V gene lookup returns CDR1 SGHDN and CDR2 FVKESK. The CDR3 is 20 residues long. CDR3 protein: CASSQDPFGESFFSNQPQHF. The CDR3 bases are TGTGCCAGCAGCCAAGACCCTTTCGGGGAGTCCTTTTTTAGCAATCAGCCCCAGCATTTT. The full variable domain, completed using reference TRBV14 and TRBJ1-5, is EAGVTQFPSHSVIEKGQTVTLRCDPISGHDNLYWYRRVMGKEIKFLLHFVKESKQDESGMPNNRFLAERTGGTYSTLKVQPAELEDSGVYFCASSQDPFGESFFSNQPQHFGDGTRLSIL.

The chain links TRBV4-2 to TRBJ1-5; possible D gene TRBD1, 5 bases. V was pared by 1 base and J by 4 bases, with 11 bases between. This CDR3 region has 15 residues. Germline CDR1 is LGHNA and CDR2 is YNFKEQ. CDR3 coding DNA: TGTGCCAGCAGCCAAGGGACCGGGGGAAATCAGCCCCAGCATTTT. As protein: CASSQGTGGNQPQHF.

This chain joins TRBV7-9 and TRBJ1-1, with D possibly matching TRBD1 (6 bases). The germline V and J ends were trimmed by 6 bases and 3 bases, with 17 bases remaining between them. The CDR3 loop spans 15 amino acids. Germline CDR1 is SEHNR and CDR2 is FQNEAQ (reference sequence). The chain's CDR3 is CASRLGTNRDTEAFF. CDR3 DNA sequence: TGTGCCAGCAGGCTTGGGACAAACCGGGACACTGAAGCTTTCTTT. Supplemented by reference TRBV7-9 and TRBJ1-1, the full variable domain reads DTGVSQNPRHKITKRGQNVTFRCDPISEHNRLYWYRQTLGQGPEFLTYFQNEAQLEKSRLLSDRFSAERPKGSFSTLEIQRTEQGDSAMYLCASRLGTNRDTEAFFGQGTRLTVV.

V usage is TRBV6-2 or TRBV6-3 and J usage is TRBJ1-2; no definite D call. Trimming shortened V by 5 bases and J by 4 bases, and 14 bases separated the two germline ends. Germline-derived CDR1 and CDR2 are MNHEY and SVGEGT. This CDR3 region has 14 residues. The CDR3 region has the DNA TGTGCCAGCAGTGACGGACTGGAAACCTATGGCTACACCTTC. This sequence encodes CASSDGLETYGYTF.

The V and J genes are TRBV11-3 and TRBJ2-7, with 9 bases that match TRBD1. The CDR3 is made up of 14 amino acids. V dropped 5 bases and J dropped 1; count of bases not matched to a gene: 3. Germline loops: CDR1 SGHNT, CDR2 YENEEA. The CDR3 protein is CASSPGTGSYEQYF. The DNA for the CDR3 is TGTGCCAGCAGCCCCGGGACAGGGTCCTACGAGCAGTACTTC.

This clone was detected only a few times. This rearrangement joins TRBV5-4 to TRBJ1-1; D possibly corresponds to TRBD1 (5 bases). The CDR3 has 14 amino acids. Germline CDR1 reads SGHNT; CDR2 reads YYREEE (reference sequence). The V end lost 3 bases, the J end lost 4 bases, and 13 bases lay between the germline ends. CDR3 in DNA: TGTGCCAGCAGCTCCCCAGGGCTCGGCACTGAAGCTTTCTTT. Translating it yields CASSSPGLGTEAFF.

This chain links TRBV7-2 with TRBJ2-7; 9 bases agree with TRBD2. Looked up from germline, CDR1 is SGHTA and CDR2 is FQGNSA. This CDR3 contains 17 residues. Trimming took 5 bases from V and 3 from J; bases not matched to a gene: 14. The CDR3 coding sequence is TGTGCCAGCAGCCCGGCCATAGCGGGAGTACTGGGCTACGAGCAGTACTTC. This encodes CASSPAIAGVLGYEQYF.

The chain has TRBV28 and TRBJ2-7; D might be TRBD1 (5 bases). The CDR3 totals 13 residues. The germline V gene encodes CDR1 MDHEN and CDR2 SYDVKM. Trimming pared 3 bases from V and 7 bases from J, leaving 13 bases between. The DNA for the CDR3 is TGTGCCAGCAGTTTCCCACAGGAAAGAGAGCAGTACTTC. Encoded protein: CASSFPQEREQYF. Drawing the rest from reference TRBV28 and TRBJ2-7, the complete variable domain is DVKVTQSSRYLVKRTGEKVFLECVQDMDHENMFWYRQDPGLGLRLIYFSYDVKMKEKGDIPEGYSVSREKKERFSLILESASTNQTSMYLCASSFPQEREQYFGPGTRLTVT.